This TCR beta chain was found in a study of T-cell reconstitution after alpha-beta-depleted transplantation in children. This clonotype was found a few times. Its specificity is not known. Preparing the TCRbeta library involved the use of unique molecular identifiers. TCRdb recomputed calls from the PCR reads with MiXCR, one row per CDR3 protein. This sample has more than 200,000 distinct CDR3 sequences, with 20% to 30% found just once. Findings of the study overall: From newly produced T cells came most of the T-cell counts and diversity one year after transplant.

The sequence was obtained from a female patient aged 2-15 years who had a stem cell transplant for congenital amegakaryocytic thrombocytopenia, so the T cells may come from the graft donor. Sequenced here: PBMCs, mostly from graft donor cells, sampled 360 days after TCRalphabeta/CD19-depleted stem cell transplant.

CDR3 amino acids: CASRDHSQPDTGELFF. The CDR3 nucleotides are TGTGCCAGCAGGGATCACTCCCAACCGGACACCGGGGAGCTGTTTTTT. The V gene is TRBV12-3 or TRBV12-4, the J gene TRBJ2-2; D call uncertain. The V gene lost 6 bases and the J gene lost 3 bases, with 17 bases spanning the gap. This CDR3 comprises 16 residues.